The 16 T cell receptor beta chains reported below all come from one sample, sequenced in a study of memory CD4+ T cells and cytomegalovirus serostatus. The protocol was immunoSEQ multiplex PCR, while the TCRdb copy is restricted to in-frame clones and leaves out a portion. The data show about 52,000 clones, 60% to 85% seen once. Single viable CD3+CD4+CD8-CD45RO+ cells were sorted as the memory CD4+ T cells. Sequencing input: memory CD4+ T cells from blood. The receptor source for this set is an adult in good health and CMV-seropositive.

The chain combines TRBV28 with TRBJ2-2; D remains ambiguous. CDR1 and CDR2 from the germline V gene are MDHEN and SYDVKM. Trimming stripped 6 bases from V and 6 bases from J, with 11 bases between. There are 13 residues in the CDR3. The CDR3 region is CASRPYLAGELFF. The CDR3 nucleotides are TGTGCCAGCAGGCCGTATTTAGCCGGGGAGCTGTTTTTT.

The gene calls are TRBV19 and TRBJ2-2; 7 bases agree with TRBD1. This CDR3 has 15 amino acids. Per the germline V gene, CDR1 is LNHDA and CDR2 is SQIVND (reference sequence). V was pared by 8 bases and J by 3 bases, with 9 bases of the junction left unmatched. The CDR3 loop reads CASQIGGQYTGELFF. The CDR3 DNA is TGTGCCAGTCAGATTGGGGGACAGTACACCGGGGAGCTGTTTTTT. Looking up the rest from reference TRBV19 and TRBJ2-2 gives the full variable domain: DGGITQSPKYLFRKEGQNVTLSCEQNLNHDAMYWYRQDPGQGLRLIYYSQIVNDFQKGDIAEGYSVSREKKESFPLTVTSAQKNPTAFYLCASQIGGQYTGELFFGEGSRLTVL.

The J gene is TRBJ2-5, the V gene TRBV28, with TRBD2 matching over 7 bases. V shed 3 bases, J shed 4 bases, and the junction held 8 bases outside the gene matches. The CDR3 is 15 amino acids. CDR1 MDHEN and CDR2 SYDVKM come from the germline V gene. CDR3 loop: CASSFRSAGAETQYF. DNA for the CDR3: TGTGCCAGCAGTTTCCGGAGCGCGGGAGCAGAGACCCAGTACTTC.

The chain has TRBV6-5 and TRBJ1-3, with 8 bases fitting TRBD1. Germline CDR1 MNHEY, CDR2 SVGAGI. Trimming took 2 bases from V and 3 from J; bases not matched to a gene: 3. CDR3 length equals 15 residues. In DNA form, the CDR3 reads TGTGCCAGCAGTTACGGACAGGGAGGTGGAAACACCATATATTTT. Residues: CASSYGQGGGNTIYF.

This clone was counted once. The V gene is TRBV15, the J gene TRBJ2-3; 8 nucleotides line up with TRBD2. Germline CDR1 and CDR2: LNHNV and YYDKDF (reference sequence). The CDR3 runs to 16 residues. V lost 0 bases and J lost 1; bases outside the gene matches: 3. The CDR3 region has the DNA TGTGCCACCAGCAGAGATACTAGCGGAGGCACAGATACGCAGTATTTT. Translating gives CATSRDTSGGTDTQYF.

The count of this clone is one. The chain is built from TRBV30 and TRBJ1-2, with D uncertain. Germline CDR1 reads GTSNPN; CDR2 reads SVGIG (reference sequence). This CDR3 is built from 14 residues. Between the trimmed V and J ends, which lost 1 base and 6 bases, there was a span of 15 bases. The CDR3 nucleotides read TGTGCCTGGAGTGGGCGTTGGGGAGGTGATGGCTACACCTTC. Its protein is CAWSGRWGGDGYTF.

This chain connects TRBV6-1 to TRBJ2-2; D remains ambiguous. Germline-derived CDR1 and CDR2 are MNHNS and SASEGT. Trimming took off 0 bases at V and 4 bases at J, with 21 bases between the two ends. CDR3 length: 19 amino acids. The CDR3 nucleotides read TGTGCCAGCAGTGAAGCGCTTCTAGGAAGCTTCGACGTCACCGGGGAGCTGTTTTTT. This codes for CASSEALLGSFDVTGELFF.

The chain is built from TRBV7-2 and TRBJ1-5; TRBD1 aligns across 8 bases. Germline trimming cut 2 bases from V and 5 bases from J; bases unmatched to any gene: 5. CDR1 and CDR2 from the germline V gene are SGHTA and FQGNSA. This CDR3 is built from 15 residues. CDR3 sequence (DNA): TGTGCCAGCAGCTTAAGGACAGGGCCTCATCAGCCCCAGCATTTT. Amino acids: CASSLRTGPHQPQHF.

This clone was counted a few times. V and J are TRBV19 and TRBJ1-2; 9 bases fit TRBD1. CDR3 length: 17 amino acids. Germline CDR1 reads LNHDA; CDR2 reads SQIVND (reference sequence). With V trimmed by 5 bases and J by 3 bases, 13 bases remained unmatched. The CDR3 nucleotides read TGTGCCAGTAGTGAGGACAGGGGAGGTTTGCGAGACTATGGCTACACCTTC. It is translated as CASSEDRGGLRDYGYTF.

The V and J genes are TRBV11-3 and TRBJ1-1, with 8 positions matching TRBD1. CDR3 length: 16 residues. V trimming: 3 bases; J trimming: 2 bases; junction bases outside the gene matches: 8. The V gene's germline CDR1 is SGHNT and CDR2 YENEEA. CDR3 nucleotide sequence: TGTGCCAGCAGCTTTTCCAATGGACAGGGCAACACTGAAGCTTTCTTT. Translated, it gives CASSFSNGQGNTEAFF. The whole variable domain, remainder taken from reference TRBV11-3 and TRBJ1-1, is EAGVVQSPRYKIIEKKQPVAFWCNPISGHNTLYWYLQNLGQGPELLIRYENEEAVDDSQLPKDRFSAERLKGVDSTLKIQPAELGDSAVYLCASSFSNGQGNTEAFFGQGTRLTVV.

This chain connects TRBV19 to TRBJ2-3; either TRBD1 or TRBD2 may fit D (6 bases each). V dropped 5 bases and J dropped 8 bases, with 11 bases sitting between them. From germline, CDR1 is LNHDA and CDR2 SQIVND (reference sequence). The CDR3 length is 12 residues. The CDR3 nucleotides are TGTGCCAGTAGTCGGTCGGGGGCTACGCAGTATTTT. Its translation is CASSRSGATQYF.

This chain's CDR3 is CASSLILNTGELFF. In DNA form, the CDR3 reads TGTGCCAGCAGCCTCATCCTGAACACCGGGGAGCTGTTTTTT. This chain uses TRBV7-8 with TRBJ2-2; D is unclear. The CDR3 contains 14 residues. Trimming removed 5 bases at V and 1 base at J, with 8 bases between. Germline V gene lookup returns CDR1 SGHVS and CDR2 FQNEAQ.

The rearrangement joins TRBV2 to TRBJ2-1; TRBD2 is a possible D gene (5 bases). V was pared by 5 bases and J by 7 bases, with 9 bases between. The CDR3 has 12 amino acids. Germline lookup yields CDR1 SNHLY and CDR2 FYNNEI. The DNA for the CDR3 is TGTGCCAGCAGTAGCAGCGGAAATGAGCAGTTCTTC. This encodes CASSSSGNEQFF.

CDR3 protein: CASSRDRDEQYF. CDR3 nucleotides: TGTGCCAGCAGCCGGGACAGGGACGAGCAGTACTTC. The gene calls are TRBV11-1 and TRBJ2-7; the match to TRBD1 covers 9 bases. CDR1 and CDR2 (germline): SGHAT, FQDESV (reference sequence). The length of the CDR3 is 12 residues. Trimming removed 5 bases from V and 5 bases from J; junction bases left unmatched: 1.

This clone occurred once. The chain uses TRBV21-1 and TRBJ2-2; TRBD2, the table's D call, was not compared with the DNA. TRBV21-1 is described as a pseudogene. The CDR3 sequence is 15 residues long. CDR3 in DNA: TGTGCCAGCAACGGACTGGCTGCGAACACCGGGGAGCTGTTTTTT. Translation gives CASNGLAANTGELFF.

CDR3 region: CASRLLGHEQFF. The CDR3 region has the DNA TGTGCCAGCCGCCTTCTAGGACATGAGCAGTTCTTC. The V gene is TRBV11-2, the J gene TRBJ2-1, with D unresolved. The CDR3 has 12 residues. Trimming cost V 8 bases and J 8 bases, with 13 bases left between them. From germline, CDR1 is SGHAT and CDR2 FQNNGV.